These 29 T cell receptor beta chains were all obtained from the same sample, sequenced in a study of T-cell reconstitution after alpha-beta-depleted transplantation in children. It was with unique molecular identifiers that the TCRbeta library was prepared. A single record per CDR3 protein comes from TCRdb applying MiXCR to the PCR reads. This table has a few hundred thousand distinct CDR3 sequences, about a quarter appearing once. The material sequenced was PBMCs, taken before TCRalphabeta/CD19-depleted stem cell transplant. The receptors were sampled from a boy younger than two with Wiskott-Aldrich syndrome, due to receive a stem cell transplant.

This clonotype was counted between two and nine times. CDR3 residues: CASSLGGWSSSGELFF. The CDR3 DNA is TGTGCCAGCAGCTTAGGGGGGTGGAGTTCGTCCGGGGAGCTGTTTTTT. This sequence joins TRBV7-6 and TRBJ2-2, with D perhaps given as TRBD1 or TRBD2 (5 bases each). There are 16 residues in the CDR3. The V gene lost 1 base and the J gene lost 6 bases, with 15 bases spanning the gap. CDR1 SGHVS and CDR2 FNYEAQ come from the germline V gene.

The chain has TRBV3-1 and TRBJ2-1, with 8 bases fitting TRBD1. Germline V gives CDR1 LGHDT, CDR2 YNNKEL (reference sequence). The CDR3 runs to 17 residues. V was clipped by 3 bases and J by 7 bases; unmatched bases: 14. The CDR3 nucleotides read TGTGCCAGCAGCCAGCTCAGGGGGCTTGGAACCCTTAATGAGCAGTTCTTC. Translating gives CASSQLRGLGTLNEQFF.

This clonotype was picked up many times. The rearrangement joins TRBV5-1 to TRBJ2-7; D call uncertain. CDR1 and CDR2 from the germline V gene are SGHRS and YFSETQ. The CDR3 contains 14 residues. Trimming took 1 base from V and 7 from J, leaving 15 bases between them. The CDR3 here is CASSLQATAKEQYF. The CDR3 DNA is TGCGCCAGCAGCTTGCAAGCCACGGCCAAGGAGCAGTACTTC.

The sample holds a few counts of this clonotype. In nucleotides, the CDR3 is TGTGCCAGCAGCTTAAACAGGGGAAGGTACGAGCAGTACTTC. Amino acids: CASSLNRGRYEQYF. The rearrangement links TRBV7-2 to TRBJ2-7, with 7 positions matching TRBD1. Germline V gives CDR1 SGHTA, CDR2 FQGNSA. This CDR3 is 14 amino acids long. The junction had 5 bases not matched to a gene; V was cut back by 2 bases and J by 4 bases.

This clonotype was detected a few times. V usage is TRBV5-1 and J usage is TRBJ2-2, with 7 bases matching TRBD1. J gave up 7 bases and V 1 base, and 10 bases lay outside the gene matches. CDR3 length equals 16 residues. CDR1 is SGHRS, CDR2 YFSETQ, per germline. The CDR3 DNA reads TGCGCCAGCAGCTTGATCGGAGACCAGGGGGTCGGGGAGCTGTTTTTT. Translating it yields CASSLIGDQGVGELFF.

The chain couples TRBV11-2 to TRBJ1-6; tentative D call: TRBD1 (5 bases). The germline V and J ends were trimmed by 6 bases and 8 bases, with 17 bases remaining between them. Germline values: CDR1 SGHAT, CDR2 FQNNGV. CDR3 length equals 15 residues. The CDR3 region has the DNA TGTGCCAGCAGGCGACCCGGGACGTCTCATTCACCCCTCCACTTT. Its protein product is CASRRPGTSHSPLHF.

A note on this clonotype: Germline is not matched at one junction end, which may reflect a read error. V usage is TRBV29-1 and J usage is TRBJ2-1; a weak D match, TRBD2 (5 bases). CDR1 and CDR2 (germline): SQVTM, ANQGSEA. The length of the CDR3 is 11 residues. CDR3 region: CSVTRVDDQFF. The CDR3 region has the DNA TGCAGCGTAACTAGAGTCGATGACCAGTTCTTC.

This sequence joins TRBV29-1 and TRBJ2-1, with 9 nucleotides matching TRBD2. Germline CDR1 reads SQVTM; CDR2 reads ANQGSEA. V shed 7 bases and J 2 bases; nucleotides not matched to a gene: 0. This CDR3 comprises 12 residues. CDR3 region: CSGLAAYNEQFF. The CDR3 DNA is TGCAGCGGACTAGCGGCCTACAATGAGCAGTTCTTC.

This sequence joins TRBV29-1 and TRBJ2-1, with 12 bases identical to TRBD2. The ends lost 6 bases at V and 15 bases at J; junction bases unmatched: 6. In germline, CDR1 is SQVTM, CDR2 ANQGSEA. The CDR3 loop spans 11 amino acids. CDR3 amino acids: CSVETSGSLFF. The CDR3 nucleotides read TGCAGCGTCGAGACTAGCGGGAGTCTGTTCTTC.

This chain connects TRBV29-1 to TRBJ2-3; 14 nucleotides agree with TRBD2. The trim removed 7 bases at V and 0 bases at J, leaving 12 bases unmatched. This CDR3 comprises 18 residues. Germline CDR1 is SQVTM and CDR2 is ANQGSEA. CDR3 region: CSAVGLAGVGASTDTQYF. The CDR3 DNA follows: TGCAGCGCTGTGGGACTAGCGGGAGTTGGGGCTAGCACAGATACGCAGTATTTT.

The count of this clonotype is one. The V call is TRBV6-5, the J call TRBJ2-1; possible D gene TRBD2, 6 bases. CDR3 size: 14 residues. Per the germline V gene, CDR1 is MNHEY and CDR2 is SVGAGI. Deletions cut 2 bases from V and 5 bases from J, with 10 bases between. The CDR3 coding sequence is TGTGCCAGCAGTTACCGCGGGAATCACAATGAGCAGTTCTTC. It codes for CASSYRGNHNEQFF.

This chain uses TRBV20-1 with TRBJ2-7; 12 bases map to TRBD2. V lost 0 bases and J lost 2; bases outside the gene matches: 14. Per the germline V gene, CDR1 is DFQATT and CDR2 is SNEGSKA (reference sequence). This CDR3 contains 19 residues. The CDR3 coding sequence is TGCAGTGCTAGAGAAAATAGACTAGCGGGGGCGAGCAGAACCTACGAGCAGTACTTC. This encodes CSARENRLAGASRTYEQYF.

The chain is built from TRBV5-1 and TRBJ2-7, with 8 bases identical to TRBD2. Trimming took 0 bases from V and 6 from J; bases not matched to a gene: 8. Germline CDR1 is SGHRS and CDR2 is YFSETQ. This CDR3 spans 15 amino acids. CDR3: CASSLVWAGGGEQYF. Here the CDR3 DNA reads TGCGCCAGCAGCTTGGTTTGGGCGGGAGGCGGCGAGCAGTACTTC.

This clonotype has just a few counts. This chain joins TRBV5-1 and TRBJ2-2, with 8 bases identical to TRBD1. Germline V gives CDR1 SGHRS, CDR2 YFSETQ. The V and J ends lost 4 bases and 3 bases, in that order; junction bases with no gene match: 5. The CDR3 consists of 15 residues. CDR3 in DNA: TGCGCCAGCAGCGCAACGACAGGGGACACCGGGGAGCTGTTTTTT. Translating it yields CASSATTGDTGELFF.

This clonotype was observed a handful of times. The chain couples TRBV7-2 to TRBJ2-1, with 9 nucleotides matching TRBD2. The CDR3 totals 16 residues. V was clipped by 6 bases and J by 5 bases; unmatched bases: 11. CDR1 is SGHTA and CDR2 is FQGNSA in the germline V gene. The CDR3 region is CASRSGRPSGNNEQFF. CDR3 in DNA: TGTGCCAGCAGATCTGGTCGGCCTAGCGGGAACAATGAGCAGTTCTTC.

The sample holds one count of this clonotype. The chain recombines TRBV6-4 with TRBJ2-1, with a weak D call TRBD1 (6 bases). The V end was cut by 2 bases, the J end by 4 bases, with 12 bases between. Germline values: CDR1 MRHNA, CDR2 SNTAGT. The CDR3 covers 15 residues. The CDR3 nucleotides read TGTGCCAGCAGTGACGGCAGGGGACCTTACAATGAGCAGTTCTTC. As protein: CASSDGRGPYNEQFF.

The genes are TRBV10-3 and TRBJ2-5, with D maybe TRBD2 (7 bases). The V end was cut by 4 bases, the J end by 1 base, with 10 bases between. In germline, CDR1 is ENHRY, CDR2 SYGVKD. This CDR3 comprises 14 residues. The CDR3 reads CAISAGGLQETQYF. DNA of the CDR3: TGTGCCATCAGTGCCGGGGGGCTCCAAGAGACCCAGTACTTC.

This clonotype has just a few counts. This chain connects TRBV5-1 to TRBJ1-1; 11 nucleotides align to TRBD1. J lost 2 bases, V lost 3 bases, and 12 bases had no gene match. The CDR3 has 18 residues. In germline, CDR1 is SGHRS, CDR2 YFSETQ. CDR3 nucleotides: TGCGCCAGCAGCTATTTTTCCGGGACAGGGGGATATAACACTGAAGCTTTCTTT. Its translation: CASSYFSGTGGYNTEAFF.

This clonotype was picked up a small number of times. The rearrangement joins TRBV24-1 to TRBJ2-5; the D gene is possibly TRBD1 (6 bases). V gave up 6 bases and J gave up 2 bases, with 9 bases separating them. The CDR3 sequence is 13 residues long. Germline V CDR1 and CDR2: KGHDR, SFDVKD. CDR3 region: CATSRGQQETQYF. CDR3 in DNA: TGTGCCACCAGTCGCGGACAGCAAGAGACCCAGTACTTC.

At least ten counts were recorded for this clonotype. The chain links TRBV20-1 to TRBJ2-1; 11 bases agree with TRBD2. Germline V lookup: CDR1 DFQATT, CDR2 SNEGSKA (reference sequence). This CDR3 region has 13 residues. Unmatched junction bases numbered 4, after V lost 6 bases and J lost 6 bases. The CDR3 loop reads CSAVAGGPNEQFF. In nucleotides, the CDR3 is TGCAGTGCCGTAGCGGGAGGGCCCAATGAGCAGTTCTTC.

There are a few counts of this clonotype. CDR3 nucleotides: TGCAGTGCTAGATTACCGGGACTAGCGGACACCGGGGAGCTGTTTTTT. Encoded protein: CSARLPGLADTGELFF. V gene TRBV20-1 combines with J gene TRBJ2-2, with TRBD2 identical over 11 bases. The germline V gene encodes CDR1 DFQATT and CDR2 SNEGSKA (reference sequence). This CDR3 is 16 amino acids long. The trim removed 2 bases at V and 3 bases at J, leaving 5 bases unmatched.

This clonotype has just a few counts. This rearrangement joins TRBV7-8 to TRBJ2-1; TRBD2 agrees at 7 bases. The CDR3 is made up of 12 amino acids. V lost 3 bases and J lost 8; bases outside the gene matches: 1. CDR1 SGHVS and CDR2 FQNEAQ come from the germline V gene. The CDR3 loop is CASSFGGDEQFF. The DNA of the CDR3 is TGTGCCAGCAGCTTTGGGGGGGATGAGCAGTTCTTC.

This CDR3 is CSARDRGLETQYF. The CDR3 DNA is TGCAGTGCTAGGGACAGGGGGCTGGAGACCCAGTACTTC. This rearrangement joins TRBV20-1 to TRBJ2-5; 11 nucleotides align to TRBD1. V shed 3 bases, J shed 5 bases, and the junction held 2 bases outside the gene matches. Germline V lookup: CDR1 DFQATT, CDR2 SNEGSKA (reference sequence). There are 13 residues in the CDR3.

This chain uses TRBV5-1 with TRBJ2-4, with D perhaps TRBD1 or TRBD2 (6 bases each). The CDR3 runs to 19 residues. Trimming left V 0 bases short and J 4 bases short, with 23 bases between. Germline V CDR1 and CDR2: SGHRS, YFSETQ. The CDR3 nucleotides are TGCGCCAGCAGCTTGGAAATGGGCCTCCCCGGGGGCACAAAAAACATTCAGTACTTC. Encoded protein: CASSLEMGLPGGTKNIQYF.

CDR3 in DNA: TGCGCCAGCAGCTTTCTAGCTGCGACAGGGGTCTATGAGCAGTTCTTC. Its translation: CASSFLAATGVYEQFF. The chain joins TRBV5-1 to TRBJ2-1, with 8 positions matching TRBD1. Germline assignment: CDR1 SGHRS and CDR2 YFSETQ. The CDR3 loop spans 16 amino acids. V gave up 2 bases and J gave up 8 bases; unmatched junction bases: 12.

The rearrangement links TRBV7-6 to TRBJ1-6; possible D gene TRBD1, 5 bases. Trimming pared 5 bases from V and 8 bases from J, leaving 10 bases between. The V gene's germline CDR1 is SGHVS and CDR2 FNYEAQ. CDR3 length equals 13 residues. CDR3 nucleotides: TGTGCCAGCAGCCCGACAGCTCATTCACCCCTCCACTTT. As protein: CASSPTAHSPLHF.

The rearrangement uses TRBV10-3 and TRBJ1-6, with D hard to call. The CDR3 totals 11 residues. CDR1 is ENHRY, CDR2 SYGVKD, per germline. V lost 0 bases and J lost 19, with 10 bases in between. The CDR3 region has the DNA TGTGCCATCAGTGAGTCGGGTGTTCTGCACTTT. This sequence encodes CAISESGVLHF.

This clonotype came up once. The CDR3 here is CASSPATGWQETQYF. The CDR3 DNA reads as TGTGCCAGCTCACCAGCAACAGGGTGGCAAGAGACCCAGTACTTC. This chain links TRBV18 with TRBJ2-5; D possibly corresponds to TRBD1 (6 bases). V was trimmed by 2 bases and J by 2 bases, leaving 12 bases between them. Germline CDR1 KGHSH, CDR2 LQKENI. The CDR3 is made up of 15 amino acids.

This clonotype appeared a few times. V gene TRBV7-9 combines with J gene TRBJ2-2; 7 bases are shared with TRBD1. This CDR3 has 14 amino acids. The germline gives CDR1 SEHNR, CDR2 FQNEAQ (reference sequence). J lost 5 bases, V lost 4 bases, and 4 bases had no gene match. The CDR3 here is CASSSTGLTGELFF. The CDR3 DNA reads TGTGCCAGCAGCTCGACAGGGCTAACCGGGGAGCTGTTTTTT.